The 21 T cell receptor beta chains below come from one sample, sequenced in a study of response to subunit inactivated influenza vaccine (dated by TCRdb to about 2018). Library preparation was by RT-PCR. Sequenced using an Illumina HiSeq 2500. TCRdb took the public reads, trimmed them with fastp at Q25, ran MiXCR for clone calling and kept in-frame beta chains. Rows are unified per CDR3 protein, each entry keeping the most common DNA and genes. Across this sample there are 860,000 or so distinct CDR3 sequences, with approximately 21% seen only once. The ten largest account for about 10% of the sample. Material: PBMCs from blood, obtained roughly 5 days after vaccination. These receptors all come from a middle-aged man who received an inactivated influenza vaccine. Donor details come from another sample of the same person, matched by shared clones.

The genes are TRBV24-1 and TRBJ1-4; D is possibly TRBD1 (6 bases). CDR3 length equals 21 residues. Germline V gene data show CDR1 as KGHDR and CDR2 as SFDVKD. The V gene lost 7 bases and the J gene lost 8 bases, with 37 bases spanning the gap. In DNA, the CDR3 is TGTGCCACCAGAGGACAGATGCTAATTTCCCCCGGGAGCCTTCGAACCGAAAAACTGTTTTTT. This translates into CATRGQMLISPGSLRTEKLFF.

CDR3 sequence reads: CASRLGSGTQYF. In DNA form, the CDR3 reads TGCGCCAGCAGACTAGGGTCGGGGACCCAGTACTTC. The rearrangement uses TRBV10-2 and TRBJ2-5; D may be TRBD2 (5 bases). The germline V gene encodes CDR1 WSHSY and CDR2 SAAADI. V was cut by 6 bases and J by 7 bases, with 12 bases left in between. The length of the CDR3 is 12 residues.

V and J are TRBV4-3 and TRBJ1-5; a possible D gene is TRBD1 (6 bases). Trimming took off 0 bases at V and 6 bases at J, with 12 bases between the two ends. This CDR3 is built from 15 residues. Germline values: CDR1 LGHNA, CDR2 YSLEER. Written as DNA, the CDR3 is TGCGCCAGCAGCCAAGACGGACAGCTCGGTCAGCCCCAGCATTTT. Translation: CASSQDGQLGQPQHF.

Only a few counts were recorded for this clonotype. The chain combines TRBV18 with TRBJ2-7, with a possible D match to TRBD1 (6 bases). In germline, CDR1 is KGHSH, CDR2 LQKENI. Trimming stripped 5 bases from V and 0 bases from J, with 11 bases between. This CDR3 comprises 14 residues. The DNA of the CDR3 is TGTGCCAGCTCAGTTAGGGGGAGCTCCTACGAGCAGTACTTC. Translating it yields CASSVRGSSYEQYF.

This clonotype was seen repeatedly, ten times or more. V is TRBV5-4 and J is TRBJ2-1, with 14 bases matching TRBD2. Germline V gives CDR1 SGHNT, CDR2 YYREEE (reference sequence). V gave up 4 bases and J gave up 0 bases; unmatched junction bases: 3. The CDR3 has 17 residues. The CDR3 coding sequence is TGTGCCAGCAGCCGGGGGACTAGCGGGAGCTCCTACAATGAGCAGTTCTTC. Its translation: CASSRGTSGSSYNEQFF.

There are many counts of this clonotype. V and J are TRBV7-9 and TRBJ2-3; D not certain. The CDR3 is made up of 13 amino acids. Deletions cut 5 bases from V and 3 bases from J, with 9 bases between. Germline V gives CDR1 SEHNR, CDR2 FQNEAQ (reference sequence). CDR3 sequence (DNA): TGTGCCAGCAGCCAATCGGTTACAGATACGCAGTATTTT. Translated: CASSQSVTDTQYF.

This clonotype was seen only a few times. The rearrangement joins TRBV11-2 to TRBJ2-7; weak D call: TRBD1 (6 bases). This CDR3 is built from 14 residues. Germline CDR1 is SGHAT and CDR2 is FQNNGV. Trimming shortened V by 1 base and J by 4 bases, and 11 bases separated the two germline ends. The CDR3 coding sequence is TGTGCCAGCAGCTTAGGGCCACAGGGTTACGAGCAGTACTTC. It translates to CASSLGPQGYEQYF.

The chain uses TRBV7-2 and TRBJ2-5; D not resolved. From germline, CDR1 is SGHTA and CDR2 FQGNSA. The ends were cut back, 1 base at V and 3 bases at J, with 6 bases in the middle. The CDR3 consists of 13 residues. The CDR3 region is CASSLGEKETQYF. The CDR3 region has the DNA TGTGCCAGCAGCTTAGGAGAAAAAGAGACCCAGTACTTC.

The V and J genes are TRBV20-1 and TRBJ2-7; 7 bases line up with TRBD1. The V gene's germline CDR1 is DFQATT and CDR2 SNEGSKA (reference sequence). V trimming: 3 bases; J trimming: 2 bases; junction bases outside the gene matches: 7. This CDR3 spans 14 amino acids. CDR3 in DNA: TGCAGTGCTAGTGAGGGACAGATGACCTACGAGCAGTACTTC. This codes for CSASEGQMTYEQYF.

J is TRBJ2-5 and V is TRBV29-1; TRBD1 matches 7 bases. Germline V lookup: CDR1 SQVTM, CDR2 ANQGSEA. The CDR3 totals 15 residues. The J segment lost 2 bases and the V segment lost 3 bases, leaving 9 bases of the junction unmatched. The CDR3 bases are TGCAGCGTTGACCTGAGGGGACAGTATCAAGAGACCCAGTACTTC. Encoded protein: CSVDLRGQYQETQYF.

This clonotype was observed a handful of times. V and J are TRBV7-7 and TRBJ2-5, with 14 bases matching TRBD2. Germline V lookup: CDR1 SSHAT, CDR2 FNYEAQ (reference sequence). With V trimmed by 5 bases and J by 3 bases, 14 bases remained unmatched. CDR3 size: 19 residues. CDR3 coding DNA: TGTGCCAGCAGCATGAGACTAGCGGGAGGGCGGGGTGGAGAAGAGACCCAGTACTTC. It is translated as CASSMRLAGGRGGEETQYF.

This clonotype was seen a few times. Here the CDR3 DNA reads TGCAGTGCTAGAGACTCGATTCTAGCGGGAGTGTACGAGCAGTACTTC. Translating gives CSARDSILAGVYEQYF. The chain has TRBV20-1 and TRBJ2-7; TRBD2 agrees at 10 bases. With 0 bases clipped from V and 4 bases from J, the junction kept 9 bases outside the gene matches. Germline V lookup: CDR1 DFQATT, CDR2 SNEGSKA (reference sequence). The CDR3 is 16 residues long.

This clonotype was counted only a few times. The chain is built from TRBV10-3 and TRBJ1-2; tentative D call: TRBD1 (5 bases). This CDR3 contains 14 residues. Germline V gene lookup returns CDR1 ENHRY and CDR2 SYGVKD. The ends were cut back, 8 bases at V and 1 base at J, with 14 bases in the middle. The DNA for the CDR3 is TGTGCCATCGCGGGGCCGACCCTTAACTATGGCTACACCTTC. Protein sequence: CAIAGPTLNYGYTF.

The chain has TRBV3-1 and TRBJ2-2; 8 nucleotides align to TRBD2. Germline trimming cut 6 bases from V and 6 bases from J; bases unmatched to any gene: 9. In germline, CDR1 is LGHDT, CDR2 YNNKEL (reference sequence). This CDR3 spans 15 amino acids. The CDR3 DNA reads TGTGCCAGCAGTGATACCGGGACTAGATCCGGGGAGCTGTTTTTT. Translation: CASSDTGTRSGELFF.

This chain connects TRBV2 to TRBJ2-2, with D perhaps TRBD1 (5 bases). V lost 1 base to trimming and J lost 10 bases, with 10 bases between them. The CDR3 length is 13 residues. Per germline, CDR1 SNHLY and CDR2 FYNNEI. CDR3 nucleotide sequence: TGTGCCAGCAGTGAAGGGAGACAGTTGGAGCTGTTTTTT. Translated, it gives CASSEGRQLELFF.

This chain connects TRBV6-1 to TRBJ2-1; 7 bases match TRBD2. Germline assignment: CDR1 MNHNS and CDR2 SASEGT. J was trimmed by 9 bases and V by 6 bases; bases with no gene match: 11. The CDR3 is 14 residues long. CDR3: CASSRLGGSFEQFF. The CDR3 DNA is TGTGCCAGCAGCCGACTAGGCGGGAGCTTTGAGCAGTTCTTC.

The gene calls are TRBV29-1 and TRBJ2-5, with 7 bases fitting TRBD2. Trimming at V came to 1 base and at J to 2 bases, leaving 7 bases not matched to a gene. The CDR3 spans 15 residues. Per the germline V gene, CDR1 is SQVTM and CDR2 is ANQGSEA. The CDR3 is CSVEGLRGGQETQYF. In DNA, the CDR3 is TGCAGCGTTGAAGGCTTGCGCGGGGGACAAGAGACCCAGTACTTC.

This chain's CDR3 is CATSSQLDSEAFF. The CDR3 region has the DNA TGTGCCACCAGCAGCCAACTGGACAGTGAAGCTTTCTTT. The V gene is TRBV15, the J gene TRBJ1-1; D is perhaps TRBD1 (6 bases). The CDR3 is 13 amino acids. Between the trimmed V and J ends, which lost 3 bases and 7 bases, there was a span of 12 bases. The germline V gene encodes CDR1 LNHNV and CDR2 YYDKDF (reference sequence).

This chain joins TRBV7-8 and TRBJ2-3; the D gene is possibly TRBD1 (6 bases). In germline, CDR1 is SGHVS, CDR2 FQNEAQ. The ends were cut back, 5 bases at V and 2 bases at J, with 20 bases in the middle. The CDR3 sequence is 17 residues long. CDR3 nucleotide sequence: TGTGCCAGCAGCAAAAACAGGGCCCCAGATCCCACAGATACGCAGTATTTT. Protein: CASSKNRAPDPTDTQYF. The full variable domain, with the rest looked up from reference TRBV7-8 and TRBJ2-3, is GAGVSQSPRYKVAKRGQDVALRCDPISGHVSLFWYQQALGQGPEFLTYFQNEAQLDKSGLPSDRFFAERPEGSVSTLKIQRTQQEDSAVYLCASSKNRAPDPTDTQYFGPGTRLTVL.

The V call is TRBV20-1, the J call TRBJ2-7, with 8 bases matching TRBD2. The ends lost 3 bases at V and 2 bases at J; junction bases unmatched: 9. Germline CDR1 DFQATT, CDR2 SNEGSKA (reference sequence). This CDR3 contains 15 residues. The CDR3 spells CSARLWGTRAYEQYF. In DNA, the CDR3 is TGCAGTGCTAGGCTCTGGGGGACTAGGGCCTACGAGCAGTACTTC.

Only a few counts were recorded for this clonotype. The V gene is TRBV7-8, the J gene TRBJ2-6; the D gene is possibly TRBD2 (5 bases). Germline CDR1 and CDR2: SGHVS and FQNEAQ. This CDR3 comprises 14 residues. V lost 7 bases, J lost 4 bases, and 11 bases lay in between. Here the CDR3 DNA reads TGTGCCAGCACCCGCGGGCCCGGGGCCAACGTCCTGACTTTC. Amino acids: CASTRGPGANVLTF.